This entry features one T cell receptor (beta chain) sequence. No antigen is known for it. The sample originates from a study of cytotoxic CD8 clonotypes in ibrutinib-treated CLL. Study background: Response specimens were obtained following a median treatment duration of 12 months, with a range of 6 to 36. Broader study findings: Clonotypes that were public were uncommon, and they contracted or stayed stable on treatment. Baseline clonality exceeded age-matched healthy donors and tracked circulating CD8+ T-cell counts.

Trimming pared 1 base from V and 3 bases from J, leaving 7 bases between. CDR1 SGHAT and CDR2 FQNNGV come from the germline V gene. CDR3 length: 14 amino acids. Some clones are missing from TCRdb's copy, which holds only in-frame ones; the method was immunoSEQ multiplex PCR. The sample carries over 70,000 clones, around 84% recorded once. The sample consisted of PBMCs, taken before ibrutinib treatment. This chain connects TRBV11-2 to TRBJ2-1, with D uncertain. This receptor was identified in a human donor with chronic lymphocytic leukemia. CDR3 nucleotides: TGTGCCAGCAGCTTAGTTACACACTACAATGAGCAGTTCTTC. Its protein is CASSLVTHYNEQFF.